Below are 23 T cell receptor beta chains sequenced from a single sample in a study of monozygotic twins with inflammatory bowel disease. TCRdb reprocessed the 5' RACE reads, keeping one entry per CDR3 protein, no DNA. The sample includes about 440,000 distinct CDR3 sequences. Sample: blood. The receptor source for this set is a human donor with ulcerative colitis or Crohn's disease, or a healthy co-twin of an affected twin (not recorded which).

The chain links TRBV7-9 to TRBJ2-7; TCRdb's assignment of TRBD1 cannot be checked, as there is no DNA. There are 14 residues in the CDR3. The V gene's germline CDR1 is SEHNR and CDR2 FQNEAQ (reference sequence). The CDR3 loop reads CASSLSPIGGEQYF.

This chain links TRBV4-2 with TRBJ2-7; TCRdb's D call, TRBD2, is unchecked because there is no DNA. CDR3 length equals 15 residues. The germline gives CDR1 LGHNA, CDR2 YNFKEQ. The CDR3 is CASGPPGLTVDEQYF.

The rearrangement uses TRBV28 and TRBJ2-7; TCRdb returns TRBD2, unconfirmable since there is no DNA. Germline V gives CDR1 MDHEN, CDR2 SYDVKM. The CDR3 sequence is 13 residues long. CDR3 residues: CASQTSGIYEQYF.

V is TRBV9 and J is TRBJ2-7; TCRdb's D gene call, TRBD1, goes unchecked for lack of DNA. CDR1 and CDR2 from the germline V gene are SGDLS and YYNGEE. The CDR3 is 15 residues long. CDR3: CASSVARVPGGEQYF.

The chain employs TRBV20-1 and TRBJ1-2; TCRdb calls TRBD1, which cannot be checked without DNA. Germline V gene sequence: CDR1 DFQATT, CDR2 SNEGSKA (reference sequence). The CDR3 covers 14 residues. The CDR3 is CSAITGVGSYGYTF.

The gene calls are TRBV12-3 or TRBV12-4 and TRBJ2-5. This CDR3 is built from 12 residues. The CDR3 sequence is CASSLATGTQYF.

This sequence joins TRBV18 and TRBJ2-7; TCRdb's D call, TRBD2, is unchecked because there is no DNA. Germline assignment: CDR1 KGHSH and CDR2 LQKENI. The CDR3 is 15 amino acids. CDR3 residues: CASSRGLANPYEQYF.

The CDR3 sequence: CASTLGRTGVYEQYF. V and J are TRBV12-3 or TRBV12-4 and TRBJ2-7; the D call of TRBD1 rests on TCRdb alone, since no DNA is present to check it. This CDR3 is built from 15 residues.

The rearrangement links TRBV12-3 or TRBV12-4 to TRBJ1-1; TCRdb returns TRBD1, unconfirmable since there is no DNA. There are 14 residues in the CDR3. The CDR3 reads CASSFGQGGSEAFF.

The V and J genes are TRBV14 and TRBJ2-3. This CDR3 has 12 residues. Germline loops: CDR1 SGHDN, CDR2 FVKESK. The CDR3 loop is CASSQGEDTEYF.

The V and J genes are TRBV5-1 and TRBJ1-5; TCRdb gives TRBD1 as the D gene, but with no DNA this cannot be confirmed. Per the germline V gene, CDR1 is SGHRS and CDR2 is YFSETQ. This CDR3 is 15 amino acids long. The CDR3 sequence: CASSLAGTENQPQHF.

CDR3: CASSPPRREVTTDTQYF. The J gene is TRBJ2-3, the V gene TRBV18; the TCRdb call, TRBD2, lacks DNA for checking. Germline CDR1 is KGHSH and CDR2 is LQKENI. The CDR3 contains 17 residues.

V usage is TRBV19 and J usage is TRBJ2-3; TCRdb indicates TRBD2, and absent DNA this call remains unverified. This CDR3 contains 15 residues. Looked up from germline, CDR1 is LNHDA and CDR2 is SQIVND (reference sequence). The CDR3: CASSMTAVSTDTQYF. The whole variable domain, filled in from reference TRBV19 and TRBJ2-3, reads DGGITQSPKYLFRKEGQNVTLSCEQNLNHDAMYWYRQDPGQGLRLIYYSQIVNDFQKGDIAEGYSVSREKKESFPLTVTSAQKNPTAFYLCASSMTAVSTDTQYFGPGTRLTVL.

The V and J genes are TRBV6-1 and TRBJ2-1; TCRdb indicates TRBD2, and absent DNA this call remains unverified. In germline, CDR1 is MNHNS, CDR2 SASEGT. This CDR3 is 16 amino acids long. The CDR3 sequence is CASSPDSLAVGNEQFF.

The chain uses TRBV14 and TRBJ2-3; without DNA, the TCRdb call of TRBD2 cannot be checked. This CDR3 has 16 amino acids. Germline CDR1 and CDR2: SGHDN and FVKESK. The CDR3 reads CASSPLAGGPGDTQYF.

The gene calls are TRBV7-9 and TRBJ2-1; TCRdb gives TRBD2 as the D gene, but with no DNA this cannot be confirmed. CDR1 and CDR2 from the germline V gene are SEHNR and FQNEAQ (reference sequence). The CDR3 has 16 residues. The chain's CDR3 is CASSARLVTSYNEQFF.

The V and J genes are TRBV29-1 and TRBJ2-7; lacking DNA, the TRBD1 call made by TCRdb goes unchecked. CDR1 and CDR2 (germline): SQVTM, ANQGSEA. The length of the CDR3 is 12 residues. The CDR3 protein is CSVDPGGHEQYF.

The rearrangement joins TRBV5-5 to TRBJ2-1. Per the germline V gene, CDR1 is SGHKS and CDR2 is YYEKEE (reference sequence). The CDR3 has 15 amino acids. CDR3: CASSFDTSPYNEQFF.

The V call is TRBV5-5, the J call TRBJ2-7. The CDR3 extends over 14 amino acids. Germline V lookup: CDR1 SGHKS, CDR2 YYEKEE (reference sequence). The CDR3 sequence: CASSSPPSTYEQYF.

The gene calls are TRBV4-2 and TRBJ2-3; the D call from TCRdb, TRBD2, cannot be confirmed without DNA. CDR1 is LGHNA, CDR2 YNFKEQ, per germline. This CDR3 is 15 amino acids long. CDR3 sequence: CASSQASGGTDTQYF.

The CDR3 sequence: CASTSGGVNGYTF. This chain uses TRBV12-3 or TRBV12-4 with TRBJ1-2. CDR3 size: 13 residues.

CDR3 region: CASSDQSTGFNEQFF. The chain combines TRBV6-1 with TRBJ2-1; the TRBD1 assignment by TCRdb is unverifiable without DNA. This CDR3 comprises 15 residues. Looked up from germline, CDR1 is MNHNS and CDR2 is SASEGT.

CDR3 amino acids: CASSRRVDYEQYF. The V gene is TRBV5-1, the J gene TRBJ2-7. The germline V gene has CDR1 SGHRS and CDR2 YFSETQ. The CDR3 sequence is 13 residues long.